This entry lists 18 T cell receptor beta chains sequenced from one sample in a study of T cells after yellow fever vaccination. TCRdb recomputed calls from the 5' RACE reads with MiXCR, one row per CDR3 protein. The table includes 620,000 or so distinct CDR3 sequences, around 17% detected once. The sample in question was PBMCs, obtained about 5 days after the first yellow fever vaccination. The source is a man between 18 and 35 years old who received the YFV17D yellow fever vaccine.

The chain joins TRBV7-9 to TRBJ1-5; TRBD1 might be the D (5 bases). The CDR3 sequence is 14 residues long. V lost 6 bases to trimming and J lost 3 bases, with 12 bases between them. Germline V CDR1 and CDR2: SEHNR, FQNEAQ (reference sequence). CDR3 protein: CASSHEDTNQPQHF. In DNA, the CDR3 is TGTGCCAGCAGTCACGAGGACACCAATCAGCCCCAGCATTTT.

In its sample, this clonotype was seen a few times. The gene calls are TRBV5-1 and TRBJ1-6, with D hard to call. Germline CDR1 reads SGHRS; CDR2 reads YFSETQ. The CDR3 runs 14 residues. Trimming took 0 bases from V and 6 from J, leaving 7 bases between them. The CDR3 bases are TGCGCCAGCAGCTTGGAACGGTTTAATTCACCCCTCCACTTT. Amino acids: CASSLERFNSPLHF.

This clonotype has just a few counts. The chain joins TRBV4-3 to TRBJ2-5; TRBD2 aligns across 11 bases. The junction had 10 bases not matched to a gene; V was cut back by 1 base and J by 6 bases. This CDR3 is 17 amino acids long. Germline V gives CDR1 LGHNA, CDR2 YSLEER. In DNA, the CDR3 is TGCGCCAGCAGCCAAGCTTATCAGACTAGCGGGGCCCAGACCCAGTACTTC. Its translation: CASSQAYQTSGAQTQYF.

This clonotype occurred a few times. V and J are TRBV4-1 and TRBJ1-1; D perhaps matches TRBD1 (5 bases). The germline V and J ends were trimmed by 2 bases and 3 bases, with 10 bases remaining between them. Germline V gene sequence: CDR1 MGHRA, CDR2 YSYEKL. This CDR3 spans 14 amino acids. The CDR3 protein is CASSQQGWDTEAFF. The CDR3 DNA reads TGCGCCAGCAGCCAACAGGGCTGGGACACTGAAGCTTTCTTT.

This chain uses TRBV2 with TRBJ1-5; 7 nucleotides line up with TRBD1. J gave up 14 bases and V 3 bases, and 10 bases lay outside the gene matches. The CDR3 contains 13 residues. The V gene's germline CDR1 is SNHLY and CDR2 FYNNEI. The CDR3, as DNA: TGTGCCAGCAGTGAGACAGGGACTCCTAAGGAGCATTTT. Protein: CASSETGTPKEHF.

This clonotype showed up many times. The chain joins TRBV4-3 to TRBJ2-2; D is ambiguous. The germline gives CDR1 LGHNA, CDR2 YSLEER. The CDR3 spans 17 residues. The germline V and J ends were trimmed by 1 base and 0 bases, with 12 bases remaining between them. This CDR3 is CASSQVGSPTNTGELFF. DNA for the CDR3: TGCGCCAGCAGCCAAGTGGGCAGCCCAACGAACACCGGGGAGCTGTTTTTT.

This clonotype turned up a few times. The V and J genes are TRBV9 and TRBJ1-1; no clear D gene. The CDR3 covers 13 residues. CDR1 is SGDLS and CDR2 is YYNGEE in the germline V gene. V was shortened by 0 bases and J by 5 bases, with 8 bases between the two germline ends. The CDR3 reads CASSVASTTEAFF. CDR3 in DNA: TGTGCCAGCAGCGTAGCTTCCACAACTGAAGCTTTCTTT.

The table lists this clonotype with many counts. The gene calls are TRBV5-1 and TRBJ2-5; 7 bases line up with TRBD2. This CDR3 spans 14 amino acids. V was clipped by 5 bases and J by 4 bases; unmatched bases: 8. The germline V gene has CDR1 SGHRS and CDR2 YFSETQ. CDR3 region: CASSSTGGGETQYF. The CDR3 DNA follows: TGCGCCAGCAGTTCGACGGGGGGAGGAGAGACCCAGTACTTC.

This clonotype occurred a few times. The rearrangement uses TRBV12-3 or TRBV12-4 and TRBJ1-6; D unresolved. CDR3 length equals 14 residues. The V and J ends lost 3 bases and 4 bases respectively, with 7 bases between them. CDR3 residues: CASSFSRYNSPLHF. Written as DNA, the CDR3 is TGTGCCAGCAGTTTTTCCAGGTATAATTCACCCCTCCACTTT.

This clonotype has more than one count but fewer than ten. The chain recombines TRBV21-1 with TRBJ2-1. TRBV21-1 is an annotated pseudogene. The CDR3 is 12 amino acids. CDR3 sequence reads: CASILRYNEQFF. The CDR3 DNA reads TGTGCCAGCATCCTGCGTTACAATGAGCAGTTCTTC.

The chain is built from TRBV5-1 and TRBJ1-2; TRBD1 might be the D (6 bases). Trimming took off 4 bases at V and 8 bases at J, with 15 bases between the two ends. There are 13 residues in the CDR3. Looked up from germline, CDR1 is SGHRS and CDR2 is YFSETQ. In DNA form, the CDR3 reads TGCGCCAGCAGCCCGGGGGCAGGGGAAGGCTACACCTTC. Translated: CASSPGAGEGYTF. Supplemented by reference TRBV5-1 and TRBJ1-2, the full variable domain reads KAGVTQTPRYLIKTRGQQVTLSCSPISGHRSVSWYQQTPGQGLQFLFEYFSETQRNKGNFPGRFSGRQFSNSRSEMNVSTLELGDSALYLCASSPGAGEGYTFGSGTRLTVV.

The genes are TRBV9 and TRBJ2-1; a weak D match, TRBD2 (6 bases). Between the trimmed V and J ends, which lost 4 bases and 0 bases, there was a span of 14 bases. CDR1 and CDR2 from the germline V gene are SGDLS and YYNGEE. The CDR3 covers 16 residues. The CDR3 DNA sequence: TGTGCCAGCAGCCCGACTCGGGGGAGCTCCTACAATGAGCAGTTCTTC. Protein sequence: CASSPTRGSSYNEQFF.

In its sample, this clonotype was seen many times. This chain connects TRBV7-9 to TRBJ1-2; D remains ambiguous. This CDR3 has 15 residues. CDR1 and CDR2 from the germline V gene are SEHNR and FQNEAQ (reference sequence). Between the trimmed V and J ends, which lost 1 base and 4 bases, there was a span of 13 bases. In nucleotides, the CDR3 is TGTGCCAGCAGCTTAGGGGTTTTGGTTGGCTATGGCTACACCTTC. It specifies CASSLGVLVGYGYTF.

This rearrangement joins TRBV7-2 to TRBJ1-6; 9 nucleotides agree with TRBD1. Germline CDR1 is SGHTA and CDR2 is FQGNSA. The CDR3 runs 16 residues. V lost 5 bases, J lost 5 bases, and 7 bases stayed unmatched. The CDR3 DNA follows: TGTGCCAGCAGCCCTCCCGGGACAGGGAATAATTCACCCCTCCACTTT. Protein product: CASSPPGTGNNSPLHF.

This clonotype was picked up a small number of times. The rearrangement uses TRBV5-5 and TRBJ2-5, with 9 bases identical to TRBD2. The CDR3 sequence is 16 residues long. V shed 6 bases and J 0 bases; nucleotides not matched to a gene: 9. Germline-derived CDR1 and CDR2 are SGHKS and YYEKEE (reference sequence). The CDR3 DNA is TGTGCCAGCATTAGAGCGGGGGGCCTGTACCAAGAGACCCAGTACTTC. Translation gives CASIRAGGLYQETQYF.

The gene calls are TRBV5-1 and TRBJ2-3, with a weak D call TRBD1 (5 bases). The V gene's germline CDR1 is SGHRS and CDR2 YFSETQ. There are 15 residues in the CDR3. Trimming cost V 5 bases and J 0 bases, with 13 bases left between them. DNA of the CDR3: TGCGCCAGCAGACCCGACAGTACTAGCACAGATACGCAGTATTTT. Residues: CASRPDSTSTDTQYF.

This clonotype has just a few counts. The chain is built from TRBV6-5 and TRBJ2-7; D assignment may be TRBD1 or TRBD2 (7 bases each). Germline V CDR1 and CDR2: MNHEY, SVGAGI. The CDR3 loop spans 13 amino acids. The V end was cut by 0 bases, the J end by 9 bases, with 12 bases between. This CDR3 reads CASSYSQGGGQYV. The DNA of the CDR3 is TGTGCCAGCAGTTACTCCCAGGGGGGGGGGCAGTACGTC.

The rearrangement links TRBV7-8 to TRBJ2-7, with a tentative D call TRBD1 (5 bases). Germline values: CDR1 SGHVS, CDR2 FQNEAQ. The V end lost 5 bases, the J end lost 1 base, and 9 bases lay between the germline ends. CDR3 size: 13 residues. The CDR3 coding sequence is TGTGCCAGCAGCGGCAAGGGGTCCTACGAGCAGTACTTC. Translation: CASSGKGSYEQYF.